This T cell receptor (beta chain) stems from a study of blood T cell repertoires in COVID-19. Per the original data handling: Amplification of reference gene primers provided the estimated nucleated cell counts. Method: immunoSEQ multiplex PCR; TCRdb's copy keeps in-frame clones and lacks some. V, J and clone size are taken as reported in that table, and D and trimming were inferred from the DNA itself. The sample carries approximately 100,000 clones, under 90% recorded once. The V gene's germline CDR1 is ENHRY and CDR2 SYGVKD. The CDR3 consists of 14 residues. V was pared by 4 bases and J by 5 bases, with 15 bases between.

The sample comprised peripheral blood. The rearrangement joins TRBV10-3 to TRBJ2-7; D may be TRBD2 (5 bases). This clonotype originated in a woman in her fifties or sixties with acute or convalescent COVID-19. The DNA for the CDR3 is TGTGCCATCAGTGGGGCTCGGGGTGGGGACGAGCAGTACTTC. Translation gives CAISGARGGDEQYF.